This TCR beta chain was identified in a study of long-term antiretroviral therapy in people with HIV. At the survey level, the v3.0 immunoSEQ assay was run. Some clones are missing from TCRdb's copy, which holds only in-frame ones; the method was immunoSEQ multiplex PCR. The table lists tens of thousands of clones, approximately 90% of them singletons, with 4% to 4.5% in the top ten. Turning to this clone: Its cognate antigen is unknown.

The CDR3 totals 14 residues. CDR1 SGHDN and CDR2 FVKESK come from the germline V gene. With 6 bases removed from V and 1 base from J, the gap between germline ends came to 9 bases. Whole-study results and caveats: Blood collection from about 2004 to 2018 possibly occurred under older ART regimens.

The sample here was unsorted PBMCs, taken around 5 years after starting antiretroviral therapy. The V gene is TRBV14, the J gene TRBJ2-2, with D unresolved. The TCR comes from a woman aged 40 to 50 with HIV. CDR3 coding DNA: TGTGCCAGCAGTCAGACTGTGAACACCGGGGAGCTGTTTTTT. This sequence encodes CASSQTVNTGELFF.